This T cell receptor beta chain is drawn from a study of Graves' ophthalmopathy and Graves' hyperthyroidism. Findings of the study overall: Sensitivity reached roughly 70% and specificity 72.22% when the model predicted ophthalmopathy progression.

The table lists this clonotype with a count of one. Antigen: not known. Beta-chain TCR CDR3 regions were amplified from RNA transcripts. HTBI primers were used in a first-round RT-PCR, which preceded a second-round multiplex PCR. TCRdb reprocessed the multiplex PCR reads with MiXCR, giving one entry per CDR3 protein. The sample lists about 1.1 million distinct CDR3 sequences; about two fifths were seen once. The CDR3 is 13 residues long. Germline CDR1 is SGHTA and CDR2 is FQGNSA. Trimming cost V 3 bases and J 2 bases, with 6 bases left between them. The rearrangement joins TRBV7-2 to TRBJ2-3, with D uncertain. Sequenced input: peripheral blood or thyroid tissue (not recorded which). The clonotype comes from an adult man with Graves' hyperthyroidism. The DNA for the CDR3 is TGTGCCAGCAGCTTCACTAACACAGATACGCAGTATTTT. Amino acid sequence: CASSFTNTDTQYF.